This TCR beta chain was retrieved from a study of blood T cells in healthy people across ages. The study, taken as a whole, reports: Fewer expanded clones and more diversity marked long-lived versus aged donors.

Of note for this clonotype: The target antigen is unknown. Since a much larger clone is just one base distant, this may be a read error.

Primed by a sample-barcoded 5' primer and a J-beta primer mix, a second PCR proceeded for about 6 to 12 cycles. Via MiXCR, TCRdb re-called the 5' RACE reads, giving one row per CDR3 protein. The sample includes 750,000 to 950,000 distinct CDR3 sequences, around 29% of them seen just once. Germline V lookup: CDR1 DFQATT, CDR2 SNEGSKA (reference sequence). This CDR3 is built from 14 residues. The V and J ends lost 3 bases and 11 bases, in that order; junction bases with no gene match: 13. This sample was also put to use in a study of T cells of mothers and their children.

The chain has TRBV20-1 and TRBJ2-5; 9 bases map to TRBD1. The source is a woman aged 40 to 50 in good health. Sample: blood. The CDR3 coding sequence is TGCAGTGCTAGGGGACAGGGCGACTCTTTCAAGCAGTACTTC. Encoded protein: CSARGQGDSFKQYF.